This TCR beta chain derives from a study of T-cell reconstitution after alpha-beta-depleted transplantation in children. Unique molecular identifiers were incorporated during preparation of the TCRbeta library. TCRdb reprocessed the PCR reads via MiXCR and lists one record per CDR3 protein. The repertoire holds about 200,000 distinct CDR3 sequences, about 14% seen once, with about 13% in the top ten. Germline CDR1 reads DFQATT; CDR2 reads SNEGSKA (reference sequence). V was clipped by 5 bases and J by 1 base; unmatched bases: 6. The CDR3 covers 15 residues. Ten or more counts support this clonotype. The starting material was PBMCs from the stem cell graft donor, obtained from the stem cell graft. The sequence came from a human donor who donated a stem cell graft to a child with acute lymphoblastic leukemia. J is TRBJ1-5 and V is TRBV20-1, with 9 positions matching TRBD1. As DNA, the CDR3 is TGCAGTGCTCAAGAGACAGGGGGGAGCAATCAGCCCCAGCATTTT. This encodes CSAQETGGSNQPQHF.